This T cell receptor beta chain comes out of a study of cytomegalovirus exposure and HLA in healthy donors (TCRdb year 2017). For context, the study as a whole: An earlier analysis of 587 of the donors reported about 260 Gb of sequence data and 117 million unique TCR beta sequences obtained from about 179 million T cells. In addition to the first cohort of 500 to 850 subjects, a separate validation cohort of approximately 120 different subjects was used. Typing coverage varied by locus: about 620-640 donors for A, B, C, DRB1 and DQB1; 522 for DQA1; more than 600 for DPA1; 400 to 480 for DPB1. The aim of the study was to test whether cataloging public T cell receptors could identify signatures of past pathogen exposure. About 280 gigabases of sequencing data and 70 million to 95 million unique TCR sequences made up an early release that covered fewer than 650 HLA-typed donors. Four or five DR-DQ haplotypes were handled as single units for association and clustering because linkage in the cohort was strong. HLA typing covered class I and class II loci at four-digit resolution. An earlier analysis of some 600 of the donors applied high-throughput TCR beta sequencing to assess whether each TCR beta V gene segment acted as functional or pseudogenic. Every repertoire in the discovery cohort had been generated on one and the same sequencing platform. Using immunosequencing, the study profiled T cell repertoires from about 650 subjects and related those repertoires to cytomegalovirus serostatus. Among roughly 400 genotyped donors of the cohort, an average of around 250,000 unique TCR beta nucleotide sequences was sequenced per donor, of which roughly 17% were non-productive. Alongside the repertoire data, information on donor age, sex, ethnicity and CMV serostatus was compiled. Genome-wide SNP genotypes for about 60% of the roughly 670 donors were used in a later genetic analysis, which treated that subset as a discovery cohort. Of the 300 to 500 genotyped donors, 75% to 85% were placed in the genetic ancestry cluster associated with self-reported Caucasian donors. Rather than drawing on any new phenotypic data, the later analysis identified candidate immune exposures from TCR beta sequences and the way those sequences occurred across donors. To predict cytomegalovirus infection status, the study brought together high-throughput TCR immunosequencing, statistical association of individual TCRs with disease status, and machine learning. To study patterns of TCR occurrence, a later analysis re-analyzed previously published TCR beta repertoires from around 660 donors and added high-resolution HLA genotyping. The paper as a whole reports these results and caveats: Linkage disequilibrium might explain the correlated functional status among segregating V segments, but an unknown experimental factor could not be ruled out. For the cohort, immune exposure information was limited to CMV serostatus. In both the original and validation cohorts, the classifier was reported to diagnose cytomegalovirus status with high specificity and sensitivity. Most TCR sequences were seen in very few donors, while some public TCRs were found in many individuals. A further reported finding was that TCR beta sequences accurately predicted the HLA-A and HLA-B alleles for most subjects in the first cohort. Most CMV-associated TCR beta chains appeared to be HLA-restricted in a later analysis, and the HLA associations seemed to be driven largely by CMV exposure. Some IMGT-functional V segments, including TRBV6-2 and TRBV6-3, could not be distinguished by the 87-base-pair reads and were therefore excluded. A total of 150 or so TCR beta chains were listed by the study as associated with cytomegalovirus. When HLA alleles, especially DR and DQ, strongly co-occurred, attributing TCR associations to individual alleles was difficult. A later analysis associated 16,951 TCR beta sequences with specific HLA alleles at a false discovery rate of 0.05. Presence/absence analyses assumed roughly uniform sequencing depth across donors, an assumption that may not hold. Several of the top co-occurrence clusters appeared to be linked to parvovirus B19, influenza, CMV and Epstein-Barr virus, according to a later analysis. It was suggested by the authors that the approach could potentially be generalized to other disease states and immunological phenotypes. In a later analysis, HLA-associated TCR beta chains showed more clonal expansion and lower generation probabilities than non-associated chains that were equally common. In a later analysis, TCR association rates were found to vary across HLA loci, with the most associated TCRs seen for DRB1 alleles and the fewest for HLA-C alleles. In this cohort, only TCR beta chains were sequenced, and detectable features were limited by the absence of alpha or paired-chain data. A cluster of highly shared sequence variants was judged likely to be a technical artifact of the sequencing pipeline. In vitro tests confirmed that a few of the cytomegalovirus-associated TCR beta chains recognize cytomegalovirus antigens. In a later genetic analysis, a missense DCLRE1C variant was associated with V-gene and J-gene trimming of TCR beta chains, and the association was replicated in an independent cohort. According to a later genetic analysis, donors in an Asian-associated ancestry cluster had fewer N-insertions in productive TCRs than the approximately 700-donor mean. Because counts were too low, about 15 rarely observed V segments, including chromosome 9 orphons, were left out of the earlier analysis of approximately 500 of the donors. In an earlier analysis of 450 to 750 of the donors, most TCR beta V segments appeared in productive rearrangements about 87% or about 30% of the time, broadly matching IMGT annotations. Because some donors lacked HLA typing at each locus, the association tests relied only on the typed subset.

CDR1 LGHNA and CDR2 YNFKEQ are derived from the germline V gene. The germline V end is reduced by 1 base and the J end by 13 bases; junction bases left unmatched: 2. The CDR3, from cysteine to phenylalanine, totals 12 residues. CDR3 DNA is the only sequence kept; it has 36 bases, read in frame from the first base. The receptor library was made with the immunoSEQ multiplex PCR assay. The multiplex PCR relied on a mix of 60 forward primers for TCR Vbeta segments and 13 reverse primers for TCR Jbeta segments. The CDR3 region of rearranged TCR beta genes was amplified from genomic DNA by a multiplex PCR assay. The amplified TCR beta libraries were sequenced on the Illumina HiSeq System as 87-base-pair reads. The authors processed their data as follows. A later analysis counted 75 million to 100 million unique TCR beta chains across the 666 repertoires, and some 11 million of these chains were shared by at least two donors. To remove PCR and sequencing errors, raw reads were error-corrected and collapsed into unique sequences using a nearest-neighbor algorithm that merged closely related sequences. To assign V, D and J gene segments, CDR3 sequences were aligned to IMGT reference sequences. For a sequence to be retained, at least a six-nucleotide match to both a V gene segment and a J gene segment was required. Rearrangements were classified as productive when the CDR3 lacked stop codons and remained in frame with V and J, and all other rearrangements were classified as non-productive. Following IMGT convention, CDR3 was defined as the stretch from the second conserved V-encoded cysteine to the conserved J-encoded phenylalanine. In an earlier analysis of around 570 of the donors, sequences lacking an unambiguous match to a single V gene segment were excluded. In an earlier analysis of approximately 590 of the donors, V segments were called functional above 56.7% productive rearrangements and were called segregating when the between-donor standard deviation exceeded 5%. A statistical classification framework was developed to diagnose cytomegalovirus status using the catalog of TCR beta chain sequences. In a later analysis, V and J genes were assigned by comparing TCR nucleotide sequences against IMGT/GENE-DB human TR gene sequences. Using the TCRdist pipeline, a later analysis assigned CDR3 sequences along with most-parsimonious VDJ recombination scenarios. A later analysis defined each TCR beta chain by its CDR3 amino acid sequence plus V-gene family, and excluded reads lacking a unique V-gene family. A later analysis removed 592 highly shared, low-generation-probability nucleotide sequences to deal with suspected cross-contamination and a sequencing artifact. A later analysis calculated a clonal expansion index for each public chain from normalized within-repertoire ranks of inferred template counts. In a later analysis, generation probabilities were computed with a VDJ recombination model fitted to out-of-frame rearrangements, and the resulting probabilities were checked against IGoR. In a later analysis, TCR-TCR, TCR-HLA and TCR-CMV co-occurrence was scored with hypergeometric tests, and a repertoire-size bias correction was applied to TCR pairs. In a later analysis, false discovery rates were estimated by permuting HLA or CMV assignments 20 times. In a later analysis, co-occurring TCRs were grouped using DBSCAN, with TCRdist sequence similarity added in when clustering inside HLA-allele-positive subsets. For co-occurrence clustering, repertoires with fewer than 30,000 or more than 120,000 public chains were excluded, along with five repertoires with anomalous nucleotide sharing. TCRdb provides this immuneACCESS table in a form limited to in-frame rearrangements. Some clones are lacking; in checked studies, under half of them reflect an unresolved V gene, and why the rest are absent is not known. V and J calls and clone size are as listed in that table; D and trimming were resolved from the DNA. The sample yields about 180,000 clones; 65% to 80% were counted once. The top ten constitute around 0.69% of the sample.

In regard to this clone: What this receptor recognizes is not known. No clone much larger than this one lies a single base away; base qualities are absent.

The cohort was made up of roughly 670 healthy bone marrow donors. At the time of sampling, all cohort members were nominally healthy, though unrecorded immune exposures were likely present. The donor tested CMV seronegative and was one of the 352 seronegative cohort members. A peripheral blood sample was collected from each donor, and TCR beta sequencing was performed on peripheral blood mononuclear cells. The Qiagen DNeasy Blood Extraction Kit was used to extract genomic DNA from the blood cell samples. The chain joins TRBV4-2 to TRBJ2-4, with 9 middle bases fitting TRBD2. This TCR came from a woman aged 40 to 50 in good health and CMV-seronegative. Sequencing input: PBMCs. The CDR3 reads as follows: CASSQGAGGQYF. The nucleotide sequence is TGTGCCAGCAGCCAAGGGGCGGGAGGGCAGTACTTC.